This T cell receptor beta chain was captured in a study of cytomegalovirus exposure and HLA in healthy donors. Study-level information: One earlier analysis, a look at roughly 180 million T cells, found some 100 million unique TCR beta sequences.

Both 60 Vbeta primers and 13 Jbeta primers went into the PCR. TCRdb keeps only in-frame clones here, not all; method: immunoSEQ multiplex PCR. The data hold some 200,000 clones, with roughly 74% observed a single time. Trimming cost V 5 bases and J 11 bases, with 24 bases left between them. CDR3 size: 15 residues. CDR1 KGHSH and CDR2 LQKENI come from the germline V gene. General observations from the study: The study found most TCR sequences rare, yet found some public TCRs in many donors. Equally common other TCR beta chains were less clonally expanded than HLA-associated ones, a later analysis found.

Comments on this clone: What it recognizes is unknown.

The TCR originated in a woman aged 25 to 39 in good health and CMV-seronegative. The J gene is TRBJ1-1, the V gene TRBV18, with D maybe TRBD1 (5 bases). The sequencing sample was made of PBMCs. DNA for the CDR3: TGTGCCAGCTCATCGCCTCCGGGACTCAAGGGGAGTGCTTTCTTT. Amino acid sequence: CASSSPPGLKGSAFF.